One and the same sample provided the 32 T cell receptor beta chains below, sequenced in a study of T cell responses to AZD1222 COVID-19 vaccine. Sequencing used immunoSEQ multiplex PCR; TCRdb keeps in-frame clones, though not all of them. The sample yields roughly 93,000 clones, roughly 88% seen once. The source material was peripheral blood, sampled on day 0 of AZD1222 vaccination. All receptors come from an adult in good health.

This chain joins TRBV19 and TRBJ2-3, with D possibly TRBD2 on 5 matching bases. Per germline, CDR1 LNHDA and CDR2 SQIVND (reference sequence). The CDR3 runs 14 residues. V shed 5 bases and J shed 1 base, with 10 bases lying between them. The CDR3 nucleotides read TGTGCCAGTAGTCGAGGGCTGGGCACAGATACGCAGTATTTT. Amino acids: CASSRGLGTDTQYF.

The chain employs TRBV7-2 and TRBJ1-1, with D hard to call. Trimming took off 0 bases at V and 6 bases at J, with 11 bases between the two ends. CDR1 and CDR2 from the germline V gene are SGHTA and FQGNSA. CDR3 length equals 14 residues. CDR3 DNA: TGTGCCAGCAGCTTAGCGACCTTAAGGGCTGAAGCTTTCTTT. This codes for CASSLATLRAEAFF.

The chain links TRBV7-3 to TRBJ2-1; D may be TRBD2 (5 bases). Germline V gene data show CDR1 as SGHTA and CDR2 as FQGTGA. V lost 8 bases, J lost 5 bases, and 16 bases lay in between. There are 14 residues in the CDR3. Written as DNA, the CDR3 is TGTGCCAGCCAGCAAGGAGCGGCTAACAATGAGCAGTTCTTC. Translating gives CASQQGAANNEQFF. Drawing the rest from reference TRBV7-3 and TRBJ2-1, the complete variable domain is GAGVSQTPSNKVTEKGKYVELRCDPISGHTALYWYRQSLGQGPEFLIYFQGTGAADDSGLPNDRFFAVRPEGSVSTLKIQRTERGDSAVYLCASQQGAANNEQFFGPGTRLTVL.

J is TRBJ1-5 and V is TRBV28; tentatively, D is TRBD1 (6 bases). Germline lookup yields CDR1 MDHEN and CDR2 SYDVKM. The CDR3 covers 14 residues. Deletions cut 6 bases from V and 9 bases from J, with 18 bases between. CDR3 region: CASSPTDSLRPQHF. The CDR3, as DNA: TGTGCCAGCAGCCCAACGGACAGCCTGCGGCCCCAGCATTTT.

The rearrangement uses TRBV7-3 and TRBJ2-7; a weak D match, TRBD1 (6 bases). Between the trimmed V and J ends, which lost 5 bases and 0 bases, there was a span of 11 bases. The CDR3 spans 14 residues. The germline CDR1 and CDR2 sequences are SGHTA and FQGTGA. CDR3 in DNA: TGTGCCAGCAGCCCCGGACAGAGCTCCTACGAGCAGTACTTC. Protein product: CASSPGQSSYEQYF.

This chain connects TRBV7-9 to TRBJ2-6, with TRBD1 matching over 8 bases. The V and J ends lost 7 bases and 0 bases, in that order; junction bases with no gene match: 14. Germline CDR1 reads SEHNR; CDR2 reads FQNEAQ (reference sequence). The CDR3 covers 19 residues. CDR3 nucleotides: TGTGCCAGCACCCACCGTGGTACAGGGGGTTTCTCTGGGGCCAACGTCCTGACTTTC. This translates into CASTHRGTGGFSGANVLTF.

This rearrangement joins TRBV28 to TRBJ1-5; D gene uncertain. Trimming pared 0 bases from V and 5 bases from J, leaving 17 bases between. The CDR3 has 17 residues. Germline V gene data show CDR1 as MDHEN and CDR2 as SYDVKM. The CDR3 loop reads CASSLWAFGRNYQPQHF. DNA for the CDR3: TGTGCCAGCAGTTTATGGGCCTTTGGAAGGAATTATCAGCCCCAGCATTTT.

The rearrangement links TRBV19 to TRBJ1-1; no definite D call. The CDR3 has 13 amino acids. The ends were cut back, 2 bases at V and 1 base at J, with 5 bases in the middle. Germline assignment: CDR1 LNHDA and CDR2 SQIVND (reference sequence). The CDR3 is CASSIKRNTEAFF. The CDR3 DNA reads as TGTGCCAGTAGTATAAAGAGGAACACTGAAGCTTTCTTT.

This chain uses TRBV5-4 with TRBJ2-4; TRBD2 agrees at 9 bases. CDR3 length: 14 amino acids. Per germline, CDR1 SGHNT and CDR2 YYREEE (reference sequence). The V gene end was trimmed by 3 bases and the J gene end by 6 bases; junction bases not matched to a gene: 4. The CDR3 DNA reads TGTGCCAGCAGCTCCGGGACTAGCTTAAACATTCAGTACTTC. Translating gives CASSSGTSLNIQYF.

V usage is TRBV7-9 and J usage is TRBJ1-1; D uncertain. CDR3 length: 14 residues. Germline V gene lookup returns CDR1 SEHNR and CDR2 FQNEAQ (reference sequence). V was trimmed by 1 base and J by 1 base, leaving 7 bases between them. The CDR3 coding sequence is TGTGCCAGCAGCTTAGGCAGTGGGAACACTGAAGCTTTCTTT. It yields the protein CASSLGSGNTEAFF.

V usage is TRBV27 and J usage is TRBJ2-3, with 8 positions matching TRBD2. Trimming cost V 5 bases and J 4 bases; bases outside gene matches: 5. Per the germline V gene, CDR1 is MNHEY and CDR2 is SMNVEV (reference sequence). This CDR3 region has 14 residues. The CDR3 bases are TGTGCCAGCAGTCTCGGACTAGCAGCAGATACGCAGTATTTT. It codes for CASSLGLAADTQYF.

J is TRBJ1-1 and V is TRBV19; D uncertain. This CDR3 spans 13 amino acids. Trimming cost V 0 bases and J 1 base, with 3 bases left between them. Germline assignment: CDR1 LNHDA and CDR2 SQIVND (reference sequence). DNA of the CDR3: TGTGCCAGTAGTATAGATAGGAACACTGAAGCTTTCTTT. Translation: CASSIDRNTEAFF.

This chain links TRBV28 with TRBJ2-3; no firm D call. This CDR3 has 13 residues. V lost 6 bases, J lost 3 bases, and 10 bases lay in between. Germline CDR1 MDHEN, CDR2 SYDVKM. The CDR3 DNA reads as TGTGCCAGCAGACAGACGAAGACAGATACGCAGTATTTT. Its translation: CASRQTKTDTQYF.

This clone was detected a few times. The sample contains more than one DNA sequence encoding this CDR3. The CDR3 protein is CASSLSSYNEQFF. The CDR3 DNA sequence: TGTGCCAGCAGTCTGTCGTCCTACAATGAGCAGTTCTTC. The V gene is TRBV7-8, the J gene TRBJ2-1, with unresolved D. CDR1 is SGHVS, CDR2 FQNEAQ, per germline. CDR3 length: 13 amino acids. V was shortened by 6 bases and J by 1 base, with 7 bases between the two germline ends.

CDR3 protein: CASASATHYEQYF. The DNA of the CDR3 is TGTGCCAGCGCGAGCGCAACACACTACGAGCAGTACTTC. J is TRBJ2-7 and V is TRBV3-1 (or the pseudogene TRBV3-2); D remains ambiguous. This CDR3 spans 13 amino acids. Deletions cut 8 bases from V and 3 bases from J, with 14 bases between. Germline CDR1 reads LGHDT; CDR2 reads YNNKEL (reference sequence).

The chain employs TRBV2 and TRBJ2-7; 8 positions agree with TRBD1. J was trimmed by 2 bases and V by 2 bases; bases with no gene match: 5. Per the germline V gene, CDR1 is SNHLY and CDR2 is FYNNEI. There are 15 residues in the CDR3. The CDR3 nucleotides read TGTGCCAGCAGTGAACTTTACAGGGGGGCCTACGAGCAGTACTTC. Protein sequence: CASSELYRGAYEQYF.

V gene TRBV4-1 combines with J gene TRBJ1-1; no clear D gene. The CDR3 covers 12 residues. Deletions cut 1 base from V and 4 bases from J, with 4 bases between. The germline gives CDR1 MGHRA, CDR2 YSYEKL. The CDR3 DNA sequence: TGCGCCAGCAGCCAAGTCTTCACTGAAGCTTTCTTT. This gives the protein CASSQVFTEAFF.

This clone was observed once. J is TRBJ1-1 and V is TRBV9, with D uncertain. Trimming pared 3 bases from V and 11 bases from J, leaving 23 bases between. The CDR3 has 15 amino acids. Looked up from germline, CDR1 is SGDLS and CDR2 is YYNGEE. In nucleotides, the CDR3 is TGTGCCAGCAGCGGAACGACGGATAGGATCTCGGAGGCTTTCTTT. Protein: CASSGTTDRISEAFF.

The V gene is TRBV24-1, the J gene TRBJ1-3; D is unresolved. The V and J ends lost 4 bases and 4 bases respectively, with 7 bases between them. CDR1 KGHDR and CDR2 SFDVKD come from the germline V gene. This CDR3 has 13 residues. The CDR3 protein is CATSDPAGNTIYF. CDR3 bases: TGTGCCACCAGTGACCCAGCCGGAAACACCATATATTTT.

V usage is TRBV6-5 and J usage is TRBJ2-6; D is perhaps TRBD2 (5 bases). This CDR3 is 16 amino acids long. Germline CDR1 is MNHEY and CDR2 is SVGAGI. With 2 bases removed from V and 4 bases from J, the gap between germline ends came to 12 bases. This CDR3 reads CASSYVRAQGANVLTF. The CDR3 nucleotides read TGTGCCAGCAGTTACGTGAGGGCGCAGGGGGCCAACGTCCTGACTTTC.

The CDR3 sequence is CASSSGTPQFF. CDR3 nucleotide sequence: TGTGCCAGCAGTTCCGGGACACCTCAGTTCTTC. The chain uses TRBV6-5 and TRBJ2-1, with D perhaps TRBD1 (6 bases). V lost 4 bases to trimming and J lost 13 bases, with 11 bases between them. Germline values: CDR1 MNHEY, CDR2 SVGAGI. The CDR3 sequence is 11 residues long.

The genes are TRBV9 and TRBJ2-7; a possible D gene is TRBD1 (6 bases). CDR1 is SGDLS and CDR2 is YYNGEE in the germline V gene. This CDR3 has 16 residues. The V gene lost 5 bases and the J gene lost 2 bases, with 20 bases spanning the gap. The CDR3 loop reads CASSKTGTNAPYEQYF. The CDR3 DNA follows: TGTGCCAGCAGTAAAACCGGGACAAATGCACCCTACGAGCAGTACTTC.

This chain joins TRBV27 and TRBJ2-4; TRBD1 might be the D (6 bases). Between the trimmed V and J ends, which lost 3 bases and 8 bases, there was a span of 8 bases. The CDR3 contains 12 residues. In germline, CDR1 is MNHEY, CDR2 SMNVEV (reference sequence). DNA for the CDR3: TGTGCCAGCAGTTTGGCAGGGGACATTCAGTACTTC. Amino acids: CASSLAGDIQYF.

V usage is TRBV13 and J usage is TRBJ2-7, with 11 positions matching TRBD2. The CDR3 extends over 14 amino acids. The J segment lost 5 bases and the V segment lost 5 bases, leaving 5 bases of the junction unmatched. CDR1 is PRHDT, CDR2 FYEKMQ, per germline (reference sequence). The CDR3 bases are TGTGCCAGCAGCACTAGCGGGAGCCGGGACGAGCAGTACTTC. It encodes CASSTSGSRDEQYF.

This chain uses TRBV7-9 with TRBJ2-7, with 13 positions matching TRBD2. Germline V gives CDR1 SEHNR, CDR2 FQNEAQ (reference sequence). This CDR3 region has 14 residues. Trimming cost V 5 bases and J 5 bases; bases outside gene matches: 3. CDR3 nucleotide sequence: TGTGCCAGCAGCCCAGGGACTAGCGGGGACGAGCAGTACTTC. As protein: CASSPGTSGDEQYF.

The chain employs TRBV2 and TRBJ2-3, with TRBD1 identical over 8 bases. Trimming at V came to 6 bases and at J to 9 bases, leaving 14 bases not matched to a gene. CDR3 size: 15 residues. CDR1 SNHLY and CDR2 FYNNEI come from the germline V gene. The CDR3 sequence is CASRPGAGGAGTQYF. As DNA, the CDR3 is TGTGCCAGCAGACCCGGGGCAGGGGGCGCCGGGACGCAGTATTTT. The whole variable domain, filled in from reference TRBV2 and TRBJ2-3, reads EPEVTQTPSHQVTQMGQEVILRCVPISNHLYFYWYRQILGQKVEFLVSFYNNEISEKSEIFDDQFSVERPDGSNFTLKIRSTKLEDSAMYFCASRPGAGGAGTQYFGPGTRLTVL.

The genes are TRBV10-3 and TRBJ2-3; 10 bases agree with TRBD2. CDR1 is ENHRY, CDR2 SYGVKD, per germline. This CDR3 has 15 residues. V shed 2 bases and J 1 base; nucleotides not matched to a gene: 0. CDR3 amino acids: CAISEGTSGTDTQYF. The CDR3 DNA reads as TGTGCCATCAGTGAGGGGACTAGCGGCACAGATACGCAGTATTTT.

V is TRBV4-2 and J is TRBJ1-3; maybe TRBD1 (5 bases). In germline, CDR1 is LGHNA, CDR2 YNFKEQ. V was pared by 1 base and J by 1 base, with 11 bases between. This CDR3 has 16 amino acids. For the CDR3, the DNA is TGTGCCAGCAGCCAAGTTGGAGGGGCTTCTGGAAACACCATATATTTT. Translating it yields CASSQVGGASGNTIYF.

This sequence joins TRBV10-3 and TRBJ1-2; perhaps TRBD1 as D (6 bases). The CDR3 length is 14 residues. The germline gives CDR1 ENHRY, CDR2 SYGVKD. V was trimmed by 5 bases and J by 6 bases, leaving 16 bases between them. The CDR3 region is CAISRGGGGDGYTF. The CDR3 bases are TGTGCCATCAGTAGAGGGGGTGGGGGCGATGGCTACACCTTC.

V and J are TRBV19 and TRBJ1-2, with 8 bases aligning to TRBD1. The CDR3 is 16 residues long. Germline CDR1 reads LNHDA; CDR2 reads SQIVND (reference sequence). The junction had 12 bases not matched to a gene; V was cut back by 6 bases and J by 3 bases. DNA of the CDR3: TGTGCCAGTAGAGATATCCGGACAGGGATGGACTATGGCTACACCTTC. The encoded protein is CASRDIRTGMDYGYTF.

The chain carries TRBV6-6 and TRBJ2-3; 8 bases fit TRBD2. CDR1 and CDR2 from the germline V gene are MNHNY and SVGAGI (reference sequence). V gave up 6 bases and J gave up 5 bases; unmatched junction bases: 7. CDR3 length: 14 residues. CDR3 region: CASRGPAGEDTQYF. The CDR3 DNA follows: TGTGCCAGCAGGGGCCCAGCGGGAGAAGATACGCAGTATTTT.

The rearrangement joins TRBV9 to TRBJ2-5; the D is unclear. Germline CDR1 SGDLS, CDR2 YYNGEE. This CDR3 contains 13 residues. The V and J ends lost 1 base and 1 base respectively, with 5 bases between them. CDR3 coding DNA: TGTGCCAGCAGCGTATCGTCCCAAGAGACCCAGTACTTC. Its translation: CASSVSSQETQYF.